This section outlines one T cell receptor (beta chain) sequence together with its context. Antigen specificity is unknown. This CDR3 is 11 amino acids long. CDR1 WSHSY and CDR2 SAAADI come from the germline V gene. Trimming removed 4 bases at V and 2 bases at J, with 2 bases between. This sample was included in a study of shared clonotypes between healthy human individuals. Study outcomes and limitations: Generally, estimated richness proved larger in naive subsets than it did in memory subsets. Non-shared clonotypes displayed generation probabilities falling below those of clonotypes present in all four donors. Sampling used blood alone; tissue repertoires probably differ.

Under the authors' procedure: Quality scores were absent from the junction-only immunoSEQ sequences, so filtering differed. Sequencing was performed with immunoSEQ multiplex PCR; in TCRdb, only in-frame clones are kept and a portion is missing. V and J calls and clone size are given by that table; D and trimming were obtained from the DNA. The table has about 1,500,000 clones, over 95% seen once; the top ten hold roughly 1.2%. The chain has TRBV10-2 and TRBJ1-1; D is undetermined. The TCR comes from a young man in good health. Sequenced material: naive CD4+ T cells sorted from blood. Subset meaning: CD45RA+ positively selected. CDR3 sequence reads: CASSANTEAFF. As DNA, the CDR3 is TGCGCCAGCAGTGCAAACACTGAAGCTTTCTTT.